One and the same sample provided the 16 T cell receptor beta chains below, sequenced in a study of cytomegalovirus exposure and HLA in healthy donors (dated by TCRdb to the late 2010s). The library was made by the immunoSEQ multiplex PCR assay. The clones in this table, taken by TCRdb from immuneACCESS, are in-frame only. Not every clone is retained; where verified, under half of the shortfall comes from an unresolved V gene, and the cause of the rest is unknown. The sample table holds 150,000 to 200,000 clones, of which about 80% were seen once. The top ten hold 2.5% to 3% of the sample. Sequencing was performed on PBMCs. The receptors here all came from a woman aged 18-35 years in good health and CMV-seropositive.

V and J are TRBV14 and TRBJ2-7, with 7 nucleotides matching TRBD2. This CDR3 has 15 residues. The V and J ends lost 1 base and 5 bases, in that order; junction bases with no gene match: 8. The germline gives CDR1 SGHDN, CDR2 FVKESK. The CDR3, as DNA: TGTGCCAGCAGCCAAGGAAGAGCGGGGTTGAACGAGCAGTACTTC. Translation gives CASSQGRAGLNEQYF.

The chain employs TRBV25-1 and TRBJ1-2; TRBD1 matches 10 bases. The CDR3 totals 15 residues. Unmatched junction bases numbered 6, after V lost 6 bases and J lost 2 bases. Germline CDR1 is MGHDK and CDR2 is SYGVNS. The chain's CDR3 is CASSSEDRGNYGYTF. CDR3 DNA: TGTGCCAGCAGCAGTGAGGACAGGGGGAACTATGGCTACACCTTC.

This sequence joins TRBV2 and TRBJ1-5; TRBD1 aligns across 7 bases. CDR3 length equals 13 residues. The germline CDR1 and CDR2 sequences are SNHLY and FYNNEI. Germline trimming cut 6 bases from V and 7 bases from J; bases unmatched to any gene: 6. CDR3 sequence: CASRPTGEQPQHF. The CDR3, as DNA: TGTGCCAGCAGGCCTACAGGGGAACAGCCCCAGCATTTT. The whole variable domain, remainder taken from reference TRBV2 and TRBJ1-5, is EPEVTQTPSHQVTQMGQEVILRCVPISNHLYFYWYRQILGQKVEFLVSFYNNEISEKSEIFDDQFSVERPDGSNFTLKIRSTKLEDSAMYFCASRPTGEQPQHFGDGTRLSIL.

This clone came up once. This chain joins TRBV9 and TRBJ2-7; 10 bases match TRBD1. Germline assignment: CDR1 SGDLS and CDR2 YYNGEE. This CDR3 spans 16 amino acids. V dropped 1 base and J dropped 7; count of bases not matched to a gene: 11. This CDR3 reads CASSVSPGQGSVEQYF. DNA for the CDR3: TGTGCCAGCAGCGTAAGCCCGGGACAGGGGTCGGTAGAGCAGTACTTC.

The CDR3 DNA follows: TGTGCCAGCAGCCAAGATGATGGGGGCCATCTTATTCAGCCCCAGCATTTT. This sequence encodes CASSQDDGGHLIQPQHF. The chain couples TRBV14 to TRBJ1-5, with TRBD1 as a possible D gene (6 bases). The CDR3 runs to 17 residues. V lost 0 bases and J 6 bases, leaving 18 bases between the germline ends. Germline V CDR1 and CDR2: SGHDN, FVKESK.

The chain joins TRBV5-1 to TRBJ1-4, with TRBD1 identical over 9 bases. The junction had 15 bases not matched to a gene; V was cut back by 4 bases and J by 5 bases. CDR1 and CDR2 from the germline V gene are SGHRS and YFSETQ. The CDR3 is 18 residues long. CDR3 in amino acids: CASSRTGASSALNEKLFF. CDR3 bases: TGCGCCAGCAGCCGGACAGGGGCTTCTAGTGCTTTGAATGAAAAACTGTTTTTT.

The chain joins TRBV5-4 to TRBJ2-1; 8 positions match TRBD1. CDR3 size: 19 residues. Trimming took 4 bases from V and 0 from J; bases not matched to a gene: 15. Germline CDR1 is SGHNT and CDR2 is YYREEE (reference sequence). The CDR3 protein is CASSPPRGQGARSYNEQFF. DNA of the CDR3: TGTGCCAGCAGCCCCCCGAGAGGTCAGGGGGCCCGCTCCTACAATGAGCAGTTCTTC.

This rearrangement joins TRBV7-9 to TRBJ2-7; possible D gene TRBD1, 6 bases. V lost 5 bases and J 5 bases, leaving 13 bases between the germline ends. The CDR3 spans 13 residues. Germline CDR1 and CDR2: SEHNR and FQNEAQ (reference sequence). CDR3 protein: CASSPITGNEQYF. CDR3 nucleotides: TGTGCCAGCAGCCCCATTACAGGGAACGAGCAGTACTTC.

The rearrangement links TRBV28 to TRBJ2-2; maybe TRBD2 (6 bases). Germline V gene data show CDR1 as MDHEN and CDR2 as SYDVKM. V lost 4 bases and J 5 bases, leaving 17 bases between the germline ends. The CDR3 covers 16 residues. The CDR3 here is CASSSRGSVATGELFF. In DNA form, the CDR3 reads TGTGCCAGCAGTTCTCGGGGGTCGGTCGCAACCGGGGAGCTGTTTTTT.

The chain recombines TRBV10-1 with TRBJ2-1, with 7 bases aligning to TRBD2. V gave up 0 bases and J gave up 6 bases; unmatched junction bases: 5. The CDR3 totals 15 residues. Germline CDR1 is WNHNN and CDR2 is SYGVQD (reference sequence). CDR3 sequence (DNA): TGCGCCAGCAGTGAGTCGGGAGGGTCGGGCAATGAGCAGTTCTTC. The encoded protein is CASSESGGSGNEQFF.

CDR3 nucleotide sequence: TGTGCCAGCAGCGTCCAACAGGGGGTAGCTTTCTTT. Translated: CASSVQQGVAFF. The chain joins TRBV9 to TRBJ1-1, with 8 bases fitting TRBD1. After removal of 2 bases from V and 10 bases from J, the junction contained 4 bases not matched to a gene. Germline-derived CDR1 and CDR2 are SGDLS and YYNGEE. The CDR3 loop spans 12 amino acids.

The chain is built from TRBV6-1 and TRBJ2-1, with 7 positions matching TRBD1. The ends lost 4 bases at V and 3 bases at J; junction bases unmatched: 9. CDR3 length: 16 amino acids. The V gene's germline CDR1 is MNHNS and CDR2 SASEGT. The chain's CDR3 is CASSGGAGTDYNEQFF. CDR3 DNA: TGTGCCAGCAGTGGCGGAGCTGGGACAGACTACAATGAGCAGTTCTTC.

The chain is built from TRBV18 and TRBJ1-2; TRBD1 matches at 8 bases. The length of the CDR3 is 16 residues. V lost 3 bases to trimming and J lost 4 bases; unmatched junction nucleotides: 10. Germline V lookup: CDR1 KGHSH, CDR2 LQKENI. The CDR3 is CASSPKAGGASYGYTF. DNA for the CDR3: TGTGCCAGCTCACCGAAAGCAGGGGGCGCAAGCTATGGCTACACCTTC.

The chain recombines TRBV19 with TRBJ1-2; D may be TRBD1 (6 bases). Germline assignment: CDR1 LNHDA and CDR2 SQIVND (reference sequence). The ends were cut back, 9 bases at V and 5 bases at J, with 19 bases in the middle. The CDR3 length is 14 residues. The CDR3 here is CARVRGGVEYGYTF. In DNA, the CDR3 is TGTGCCAGAGTTAGAGGGGGAGTTGAGTATGGCTACACCTTC.

The chain couples TRBV4-1 to TRBJ2-1; perhaps TRBD1 as D (5 bases). This CDR3 contains 16 residues. V lost 1 base and J lost 0, with 10 bases in between. Germline CDR1 and CDR2: MGHRA and YSYEKL. This chain's CDR3 is CASSQVDMLSYNEQFF. The CDR3 DNA sequence: TGCGCCAGCAGCCAAGTGGACATGCTCTCCTACAATGAGCAGTTCTTC.

This chain joins TRBV6-4 and TRBJ1-1; possible D gene TRBD1, 6 bases. This CDR3 contains 13 residues. The germline V gene has CDR1 MRHNA and CDR2 SNTAGT. V lost 6 bases and J 1 base, leaving 9 bases between the germline ends. The CDR3 nucleotides read TGTGCCAGCAGGCGGACAGAGAACACTGAAGCTTTCTTT. Amino acids: CASRRTENTEAFF.